Each of the 22 T cell receptor beta chains below was sequenced from the same sample in a study of beta chain features in type 1 diabetes. Study conclusions and caveats: TCRB CDR3 length was moderately but significantly reduced in all four CD4+ subsets of Type 1 diabetes patients.

Expressed TCRB transcripts were sequenced because the entire RNA isolate underwent reverse transcription. TCRdb's table, derived via immunoSEQ multiplex PCR, lists solely in-frame clones and lacks some. Of about 180,000 clones listed, roughly 8% are singletons. Antigens of these TCRs are unknown. Material: central memory CD4+ T cells from blood. The receptors originated from a man between 18 and 35 years old with type 1 diabetes.

The rearrangement uses TRBV5-1 and TRBJ1-2; D remains ambiguous. V was clipped by 0 bases and J by 4 bases, with 10 bases between them. Germline assignment: CDR1 SGHRS and CDR2 YFSETQ. The CDR3 totals 14 residues. Here the CDR3 reads CASSLDSSGYGYTF. CDR3 nucleotide sequence: TGCGCCAGCAGCTTGGATTCCTCGGGCTATGGCTACACCTTC.

This clone was seen a few times. V and J are TRBV28 and TRBJ2-5, with D uncertain. CDR1 and CDR2 (germline): MDHEN, SYDVKM. Trimming cost V 7 bases and J 4 bases, with 16 bases left between them. The CDR3 has 14 residues. The DNA for the CDR3 is TGTGCCAGCAAACTTCCGGGTTGGTCAGAGACCCAGTACTTC. This encodes CASKLPGWSETQYF.

CDR3: CASSTSGAGGVGTEAFF. CDR3 coding DNA: TGTGCCAGCTCAACTTCGGGGGCTGGGGGGGTTGGCACTGAAGCTTTCTTT. The chain links TRBV18 to TRBJ1-1; possible D gene TRBD1, 6 bases. The V gene lost 5 bases and the J gene lost 4 bases, with 23 bases spanning the gap. From germline, CDR1 is KGHSH and CDR2 LQKENI. The CDR3 sequence is 17 residues long.

The rearrangement joins TRBV28 to TRBJ1-3; 7 bases line up with TRBD1. Germline V gene data show CDR1 as MDHEN and CDR2 as SYDVKM. V lost 6 bases, J lost 0 bases, and 2 bases stayed unmatched. The CDR3 has 14 amino acids. CDR3 loop: CASRAGGSGNTIYF. In DNA form, the CDR3 reads TGTGCCAGCAGGGCAGGGGGCTCTGGAAACACCATATATTTT.

The gene calls are TRBV7-2 and TRBJ1-2, with a weak D call TRBD1 (5 bases). Germline loops: CDR1 SGHTA, CDR2 FQGNSA. V was shortened by 4 bases and J by 5 bases, with 20 bases between the two germline ends. The CDR3 runs 16 residues. CDR3 loop: CASSSMTAAGLYGYTF. The CDR3 DNA is TGTGCCAGCAGCTCCATGACGGCAGCGGGACTGTATGGCTACACCTTC. Variable domain in full (rest from reference TRBV7-2 and TRBJ1-2): GAGVSQSPSNKVTEKGKDVELRCDPISGHTALYWYRQSLGQGLEFLIYFQGNSAPDKSGLPSDRFSAERTGGSVSTLTIQRTQQEDSAVYLCASSSMTAAGLYGYTFGSGTRLTVV.

V gene TRBV2 combines with J gene TRBJ2-7, with D tentatively TRBD1 (6 bases). This CDR3 is 14 amino acids long. Germline loops: CDR1 SNHLY, CDR2 FYNNEI. Trimming left V 3 bases short and J 5 bases short, with 14 bases between. Here the CDR3 reads CASSDGGHSDEQYF. CDR3 coding DNA: TGTGCCAGCAGTGATGGGGGCCACTCTGACGAGCAGTACTTC.

This clone was observed a handful of times. V gene TRBV18 combines with J gene TRBJ1-1; D is unclear. With 2 bases removed from V and 6 bases from J, the gap between germline ends came to 10 bases. The CDR3 runs 13 residues. The germline V gene encodes CDR1 KGHSH and CDR2 LQKENI. CDR3 loop: CASSPTAVAEAFF. DNA of the CDR3: TGTGCCAGCTCACCAACAGCTGTCGCTGAAGCTTTCTTT.

The chain recombines TRBV5-1 with TRBJ2-1; 8 bases align to TRBD1. The V gene end was trimmed by 4 bases and the J gene end by 4 bases; junction bases not matched to a gene: 7. Germline lookup yields CDR1 SGHRS and CDR2 YFSETQ. The CDR3 loop spans 15 amino acids. The CDR3 loop is CASSRGQGSYNEQFF. The CDR3 region has the DNA TGCGCCAGCAGCAGAGGACAGGGCAGTTACAATGAGCAGTTCTTC.

The V call is TRBV5-4, the J call TRBJ1-2; TRBD1 might be the D (6 bases). V was cut by 4 bases and J by 8 bases, with 24 bases left in between. Per the germline V gene, CDR1 is SGHNT and CDR2 is YYREEE (reference sequence). This CDR3 spans 16 amino acids. CDR3 nucleotides: TGTGCCAGCAGCCGAGGGCAGGGGCGCCTCGGGACGGGCTACACCTTC. Its protein is CASSRGQGRLGTGYTF.

This clone turned up a few times. CDR3: CASSLEVGDTGELFF. In DNA, the CDR3 is TGCGCCAGCAGCTTGGAAGTAGGGGACACCGGGGAGCTGTTTTTT. The chain is built from TRBV5-1 and TRBJ2-2, with a weak D call TRBD1 (5 bases). The CDR3 spans 15 residues. CDR1 is SGHRS and CDR2 is YFSETQ in the germline V gene. V lost 0 bases, J lost 3 bases, and 9 bases lay in between.

The chain has TRBV4-3 and TRBJ2-6; 8 nucleotides match TRBD1. V gave up 0 bases and J gave up 2 bases; unmatched junction bases: 15. CDR3 length equals 21 residues. CDR1 LGHNA and CDR2 YSLEER come from the germline V gene. CDR3 nucleotide sequence: TGCGCCAGCAGCCAAGAACCTAACTATGGACAGGGATTCGCTGGGGCCAACGTCCTGACTTTC. Amino acids: CASSQEPNYGQGFAGANVLTF.

The V gene is TRBV28, the J gene TRBJ2-4; D is ambiguous. The CDR3 is 13 residues long. Germline-derived CDR1 and CDR2 are MDHEN and SYDVKM. V was shortened by 4 bases and J by 15 bases, with 19 bases between the two germline ends. The CDR3 loop is CASSSSPSVYGYF. In DNA form, the CDR3 reads TGTGCCAGCAGTTCCTCCCCGTCGGTCTATGGGTACTTC.

In DNA, the CDR3 is TGCGCCAGCAGCCTTCCGGGACAGGGGGCCACTGAAGCTTTCTTT. Protein: CASSLPGQGATEAFF. The chain is built from TRBV4-1 and TRBJ1-1; 12 nucleotides agree with TRBD1. From germline, CDR1 is MGHRA and CDR2 YSYEKL. This CDR3 is built from 15 residues. V was pared by 4 bases and J by 4 bases, with 4 bases of the junction left unmatched.

The rearrangement links TRBV10-3 to TRBJ2-1; no clear D. The CDR3 length is 17 residues. The V gene lost 0 bases and the J gene lost 2 bases, with 14 bases spanning the gap. Per germline, CDR1 ENHRY and CDR2 SYGVKD. DNA for the CDR3: TGTGCCATCAGTGAGTCGTCGTTCACTAACACCTACAATGAGCAGTTCTTC. This encodes CAISESSFTNTYNEQFF.

The chain is built from TRBV7-9 and TRBJ2-5, with no clear D. The germline V and J ends were trimmed by 8 bases and 5 bases, with 15 bases remaining between them. This CDR3 is built from 13 residues. Germline V gene data show CDR1 as SEHNR and CDR2 as FQNEAQ (reference sequence). CDR3 region: CASSQRQAETQYF. The CDR3 DNA reads TGTGCCAGCTCGCAAAGGCAGGCGGAGACCCAGTACTTC. Variable domain in full (rest from reference TRBV7-9 and TRBJ2-5): DTGVSQNPRHKITKRGQNVTFRCDPISEHNRLYWYRQTLGQGPEFLTYFQNEAQLEKSRLLSDRFSAERPKGSFSTLEIQRTEQGDSAMYLCASSQRQAETQYFGPGTRLLVL.

The CDR3 sequence: CASSLTISGGENNEQFF. The CDR3 DNA sequence: TGTGCCAGCAGCTTAACAATTAGCGGGGGGGAGAACAATGAGCAGTTCTTC. The chain uses TRBV7-2 and TRBJ2-1, with TRBD2 matching 11 bases. The CDR3 contains 17 residues. Germline loops: CDR1 SGHTA, CDR2 FQGNSA. Losses at the gene ends were 2 bases for V and 5 bases for J; bases not matched to a gene: 8.

This clone was seen more than once but under ten times. The chain combines TRBV9 with TRBJ1-6, with D tentatively TRBD1 (6 bases). V lost 0 bases and J 10 bases, leaving 14 bases between the germline ends. CDR3 length equals 15 residues. Germline values: CDR1 SGDLS, CDR2 YYNGEE. The CDR3 region has the DNA TGTGCCAGCAGCGTAGGGGCAGGCCAGGGGTCACCCCTCCACTTT. The encoded protein is CASSVGAGQGSPLHF. Based on the CDR3 plus reference TRBV9 and TRBJ1-6, the full variable domain is DSGVTQTPKHLITATGQRVTLRCSPRSGDLSVYWYQQSLDQGLQFLIQYYNGEERAKGNILERFSAQQFPDLHSELNLSSLELGDSALYFCASSVGAGQGSPLHFGNGTRLTVT.

The sample holds a few counts of this clone. V is TRBV7-9 and J is TRBJ1-3; no definite D call. V was clipped by 5 bases and J by 8 bases, with 7 bases between them. Germline V gene sequence: CDR1 SEHNR, CDR2 FQNEAQ (reference sequence). CDR3 length: 11 residues. The DNA of the CDR3 is TGTGCCAGCAGCGAAGTAGACACCATATATTTT. Protein sequence: CASSEVDTIYF.

This clone was counted only a few times. The V call is TRBV18, the J call TRBJ2-6, with 10 bases aligning to TRBD1. The length of the CDR3 is 17 residues. Germline CDR1 KGHSH, CDR2 LQKENI. V shed 5 bases and J 2 bases; nucleotides not matched to a gene: 6. The CDR3 nucleotides read TGTGCCAGCTCAGTGGGACAGGGGACAGCTGGGGCCAACGTCCTGACTTTC. This codes for CASSVGQGTAGANVLTF.

This clone was picked up a small number of times. The gene calls are TRBV11-2 and TRBJ2-7; TRBD1 matches 8 bases. The CDR3 spans 14 residues. Germline assignment: CDR1 SGHAT and CDR2 FQNNGV. With V trimmed by 6 bases and J by 3 bases, 7 bases remained unmatched. The CDR3 protein is CASSPGQGFYEQYF. CDR3 bases: TGTGCCAGCAGTCCCGGACAGGGCTTCTACGAGCAGTACTTC.

This clone was counted ten times or more. The CDR3 DNA follows: TGTGCCAGTAGTATTTATGGACAAGTGGGCACTGAAGCTTTCTTT. Protein product: CASSIYGQVGTEAFF. The gene calls are TRBV19 and TRBJ1-1, with D possibly being TRBD1 (5 bases). Trimming stripped 3 bases from V and 4 bases from J, with 15 bases between. The CDR3 contains 15 residues. Germline loops: CDR1 LNHDA, CDR2 SQIVND (reference sequence).

This clone was seen only a few times. The V call is TRBV29-1, the J call TRBJ1-1, with unresolved D. Trimming cost V 6 bases and J 3 bases, with 8 bases left between them. The germline V gene encodes CDR1 SQVTM and CDR2 ANQGSEA. CDR3 size: 11 residues. CDR3 sequence: CSVRRDTEAFF. The DNA of the CDR3 is TGCAGCGTACGTCGGGACACTGAAGCTTTCTTT.